The entry below gives a single T cell receptor (beta chain) sequence along with its context. This sample stems from a study of cytomegalovirus exposure and HLA in healthy donors. Study details: Early released data had roughly 81 million unique TCRs, all coming from HLA-typed donors.

CDR1 and CDR2 from the germline V gene are MNHNS and SASEGT. Trimming took 4 bases from V and 7 from J, leaving 19 bases between them. The CDR3 runs 15 residues. Primers included in the PCR were 60 Vbeta and 13 Jbeta primers. Data came from immunoSEQ multiplex PCR; TCRdb stores just in-frame clones and leaves some out. Among around 64,000 clones, about 81% were seen once, and the ten largest hold about 7%. The specimen sequenced was PBMCs. The clonotype was recovered from a man aged 25-45 years in good health and CMV-seropositive. The chain has TRBV6-1 and TRBJ2-5; tentative D call: TRBD2 (6 bases). The CDR3: CASSGEIAVRGTQYF. The CDR3 DNA follows: TGTGCCAGCAGTGGGGAAATAGCGGTCCGGGGGACCCAGTACTTC.